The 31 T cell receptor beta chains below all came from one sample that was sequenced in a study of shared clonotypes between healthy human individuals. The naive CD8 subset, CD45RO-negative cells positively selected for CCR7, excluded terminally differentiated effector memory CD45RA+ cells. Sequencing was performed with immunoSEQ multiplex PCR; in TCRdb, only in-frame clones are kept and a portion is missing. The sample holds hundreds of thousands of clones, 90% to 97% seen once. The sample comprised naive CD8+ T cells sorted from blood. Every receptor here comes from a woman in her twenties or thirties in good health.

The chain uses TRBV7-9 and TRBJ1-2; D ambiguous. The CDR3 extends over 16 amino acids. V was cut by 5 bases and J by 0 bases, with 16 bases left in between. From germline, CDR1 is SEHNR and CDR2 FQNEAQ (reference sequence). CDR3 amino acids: CASSTSTKGPNYGYTF. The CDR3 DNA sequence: TGTGCCAGCAGCACATCCACCAAAGGACCTAACTATGGCTACACCTTC.

CDR3 sequence: CASSQWGGSGANVLTF. The DNA of the CDR3 is TGTGCCAGCAGTCAGTGGGGGGGATCCGGGGCCAACGTCCTGACTTTC. The V and J genes are TRBV28 and TRBJ2-6; 7 positions agree with TRBD2. CDR1 and CDR2 (germline): MDHEN, SYDVKM. This CDR3 spans 16 amino acids. V lost 5 bases and J lost 4; bases outside the gene matches: 8.

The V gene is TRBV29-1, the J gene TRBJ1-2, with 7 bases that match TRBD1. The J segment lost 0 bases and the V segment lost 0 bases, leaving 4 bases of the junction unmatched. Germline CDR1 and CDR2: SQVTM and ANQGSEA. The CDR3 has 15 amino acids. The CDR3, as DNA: TGCAGCGTTGAAGACAGGGGGGGAGCTAACTATGGCTACACCTTC. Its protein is CSVEDRGGANYGYTF.

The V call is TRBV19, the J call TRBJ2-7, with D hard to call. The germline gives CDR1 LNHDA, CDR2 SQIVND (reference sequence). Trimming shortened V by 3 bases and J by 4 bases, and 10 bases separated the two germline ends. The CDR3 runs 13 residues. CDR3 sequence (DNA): TGTGCCAGTAGTATTCTATACGGATACGAGCAGTACTTC. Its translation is CASSILYGYEQYF.

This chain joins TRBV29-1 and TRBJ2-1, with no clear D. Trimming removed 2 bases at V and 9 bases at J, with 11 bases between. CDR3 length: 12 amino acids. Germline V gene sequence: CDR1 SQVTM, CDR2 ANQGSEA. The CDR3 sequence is CSVETLRAEQFF. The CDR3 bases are TGCAGCGTTGAAACCCTACGAGCTGAGCAGTTCTTC.

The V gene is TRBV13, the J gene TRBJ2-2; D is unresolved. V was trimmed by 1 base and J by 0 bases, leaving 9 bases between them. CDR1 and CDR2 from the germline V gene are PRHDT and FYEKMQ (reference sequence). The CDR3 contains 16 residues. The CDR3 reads CASSLVPNPNTGELFF. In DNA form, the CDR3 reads TGTGCCAGCAGCTTAGTCCCCAACCCGAACACCGGGGAGCTGTTTTTT.

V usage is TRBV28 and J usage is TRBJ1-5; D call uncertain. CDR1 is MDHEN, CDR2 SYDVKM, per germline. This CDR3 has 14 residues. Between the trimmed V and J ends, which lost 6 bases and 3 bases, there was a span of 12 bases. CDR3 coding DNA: TGTGCCAGCAGCCCGACGGGGTTCAATCAGCCCCAGCATTTT. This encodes CASSPTGFNQPQHF. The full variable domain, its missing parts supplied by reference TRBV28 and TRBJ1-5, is DVKVTQSSRYLVKRTGEKVFLECVQDMDHENMFWYRQDPGLGLRLIYFSYDVKMKEKGDIPEGYSVSREKKERFSLILESASTNQTSMYLCASSPTGFNQPQHFGDGTRLSIL.

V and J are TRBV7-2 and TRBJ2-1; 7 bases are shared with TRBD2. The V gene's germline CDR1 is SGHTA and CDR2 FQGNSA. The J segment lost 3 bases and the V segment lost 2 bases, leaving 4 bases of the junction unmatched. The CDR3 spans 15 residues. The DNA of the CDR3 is TGTGCCAGCAGCTTACTAGCGGAAGGCTACAATGAGCAGTTCTTC. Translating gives CASSLLAEGYNEQFF.

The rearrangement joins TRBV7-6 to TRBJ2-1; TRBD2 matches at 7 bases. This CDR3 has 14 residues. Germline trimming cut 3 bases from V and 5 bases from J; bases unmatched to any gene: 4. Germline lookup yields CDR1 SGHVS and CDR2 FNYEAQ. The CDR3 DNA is TGTGCCAGCAGCTTCAGCGGGAATAACAATGAGCAGTTCTTC. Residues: CASSFSGNNNEQFF.

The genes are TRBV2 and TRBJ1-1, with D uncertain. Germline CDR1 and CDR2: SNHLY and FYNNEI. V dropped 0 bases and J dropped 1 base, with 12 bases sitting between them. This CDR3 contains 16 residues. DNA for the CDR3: TGTGCCAGCAGTGAAGCTTTAGGACTTGGGAACACTGAAGCTTTCTTT. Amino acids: CASSEALGLGNTEAFF.

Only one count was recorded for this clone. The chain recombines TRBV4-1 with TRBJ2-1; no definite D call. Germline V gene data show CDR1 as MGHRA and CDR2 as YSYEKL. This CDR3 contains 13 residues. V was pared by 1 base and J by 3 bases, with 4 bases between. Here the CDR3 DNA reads TGCGCCAGCAGCCAAGGATACTACAATGAGCAGTTCTTC. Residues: CASSQGYYNEQFF.

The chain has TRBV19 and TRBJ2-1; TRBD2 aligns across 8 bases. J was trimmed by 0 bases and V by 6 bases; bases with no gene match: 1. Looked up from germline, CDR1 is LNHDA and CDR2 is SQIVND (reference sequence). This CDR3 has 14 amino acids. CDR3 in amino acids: CASRSGSSYNEQFF. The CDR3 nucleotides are TGTGCCAGTAGGAGCGGGAGCTCCTACAATGAGCAGTTCTTC.

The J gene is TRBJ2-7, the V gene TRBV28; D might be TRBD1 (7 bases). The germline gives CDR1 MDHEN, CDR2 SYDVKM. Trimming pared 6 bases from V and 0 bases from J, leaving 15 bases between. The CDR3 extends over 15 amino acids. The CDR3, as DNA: TGTGCCAGCAGCCGGGGGACAGCCAGCTCCTACGAGCAGTACTTC. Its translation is CASSRGTASSYEQYF.

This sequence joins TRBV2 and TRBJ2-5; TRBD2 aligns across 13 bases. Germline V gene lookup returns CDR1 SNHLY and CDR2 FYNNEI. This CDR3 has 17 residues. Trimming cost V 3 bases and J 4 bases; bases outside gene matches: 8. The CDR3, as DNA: TGTGCCAGCAGTGACAATCCAGGACTAGCGGGAGTAGAGACCCAGTACTTC. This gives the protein CASSDNPGLAGVETQYF.

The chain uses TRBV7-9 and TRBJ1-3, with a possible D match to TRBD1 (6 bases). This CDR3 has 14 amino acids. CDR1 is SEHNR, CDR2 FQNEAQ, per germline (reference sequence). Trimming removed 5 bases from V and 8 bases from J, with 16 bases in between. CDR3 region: CASSPGGRGDTIYF. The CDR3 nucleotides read TGTGCCAGCAGCCCTGGGGGGCGCGGGGACACCATATATTTT.

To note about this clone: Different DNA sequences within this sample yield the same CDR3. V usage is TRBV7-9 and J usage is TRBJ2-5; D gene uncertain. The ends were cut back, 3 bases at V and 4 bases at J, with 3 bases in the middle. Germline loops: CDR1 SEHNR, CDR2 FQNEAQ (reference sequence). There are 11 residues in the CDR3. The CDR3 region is CASSLTETQYF. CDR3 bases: TGTGCCAGCAGCTTGACAGAGACCCAGTACTTC.

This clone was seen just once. DNA for the CDR3: TGTGCCAGCAGCTTAGGCGGGACGGCGGGGAAAAAACTGTTTTTT. Residues: CASSLGGTAGKKLFF. V gene TRBV11-2 combines with J gene TRBJ1-4; D perhaps matches TRBD1 (5 bases). The CDR3 spans 15 residues. Germline values: CDR1 SGHAT, CDR2 FQNNGV. The V end lost 1 base, the J end lost 9 bases, and 15 bases lay between the germline ends.

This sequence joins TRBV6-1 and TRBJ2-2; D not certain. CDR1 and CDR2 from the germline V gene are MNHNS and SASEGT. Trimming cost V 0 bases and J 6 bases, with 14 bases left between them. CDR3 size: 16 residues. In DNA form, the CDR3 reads TGTGCCAGCAGTGAAGCGGAGCGTTTACACTCCGGGGAGCTGTTTTTT. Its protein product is CASSEAERLHSGELFF.

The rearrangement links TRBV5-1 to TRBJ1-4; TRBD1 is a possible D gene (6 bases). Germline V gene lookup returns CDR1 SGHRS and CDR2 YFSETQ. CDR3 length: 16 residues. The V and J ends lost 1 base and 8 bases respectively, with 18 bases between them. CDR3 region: CASSLTGNKILEKLFF. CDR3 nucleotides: TGCGCCAGCAGCTTGACAGGGAATAAGATACTAGAAAAACTGTTTTTT.

CDR3 bases: TGTGCCATCAGGTCCGGGACTAGCGGGAGTAAGTCCTACAATGAGCAGTTCTTC. This gives the protein CAIRSGTSGSKSYNEQFF. The chain uses TRBV10-3 and TRBJ2-1, with TRBD2 matching over 14 bases. J was trimmed by 1 base and V by 6 bases; bases with no gene match: 8. Germline V CDR1 and CDR2: ENHRY, SYGVKD. The CDR3 is 18 amino acids.

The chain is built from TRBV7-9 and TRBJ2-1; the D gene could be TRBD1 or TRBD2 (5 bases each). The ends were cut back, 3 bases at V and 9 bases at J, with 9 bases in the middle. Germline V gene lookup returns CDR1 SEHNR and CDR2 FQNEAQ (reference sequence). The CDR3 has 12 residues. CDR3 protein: CASSLGRGEQFF. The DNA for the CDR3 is TGTGCCAGCAGCTTGGGACGGGGTGAGCAGTTCTTC.

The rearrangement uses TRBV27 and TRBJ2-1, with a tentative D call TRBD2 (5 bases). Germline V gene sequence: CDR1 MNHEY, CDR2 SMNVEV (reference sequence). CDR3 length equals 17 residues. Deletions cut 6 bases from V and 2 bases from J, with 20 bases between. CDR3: CASRTLLRGNPYNEQFF. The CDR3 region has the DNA TGTGCCAGCAGAACACTACTACGGGGAAACCCCTACAATGAGCAGTTCTTC.

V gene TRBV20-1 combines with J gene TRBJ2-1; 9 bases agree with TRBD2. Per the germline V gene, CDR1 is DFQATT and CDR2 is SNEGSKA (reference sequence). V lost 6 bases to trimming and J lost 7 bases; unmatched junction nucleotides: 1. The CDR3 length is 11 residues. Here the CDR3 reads CSAGLANEQFF. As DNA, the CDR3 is TGCAGTGCCGGACTAGCGAATGAGCAGTTCTTC.

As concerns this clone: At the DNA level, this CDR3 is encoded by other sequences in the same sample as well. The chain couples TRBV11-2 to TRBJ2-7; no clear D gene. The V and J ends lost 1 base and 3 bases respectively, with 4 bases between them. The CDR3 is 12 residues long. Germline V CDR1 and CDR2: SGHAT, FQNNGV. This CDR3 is CASSLGSYEQYF. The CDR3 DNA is TGTGCCAGCAGCTTAGGCAGCTACGAGCAGTACTTC.

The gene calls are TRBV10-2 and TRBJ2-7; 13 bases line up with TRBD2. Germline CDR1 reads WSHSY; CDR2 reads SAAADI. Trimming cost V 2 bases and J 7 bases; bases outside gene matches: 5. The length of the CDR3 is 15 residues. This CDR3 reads CASSEGLAGAGEQYF. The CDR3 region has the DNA TGCGCCAGCAGTGAGGGACTAGCGGGAGCTGGGGAGCAGTACTTC.

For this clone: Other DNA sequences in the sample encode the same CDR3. The CDR3, as DNA: TGTGCCAGCAGCGTAGCGGGCTCCTACGAGCAGTACTTC. Protein sequence: CASSVAGSYEQYF. The chain has TRBV9 and TRBJ2-7; the D is unclear. Deletions cut 0 bases from V and 0 bases from J, with 4 bases between. Germline CDR1 SGDLS, CDR2 YYNGEE. CDR3 size: 13 residues.

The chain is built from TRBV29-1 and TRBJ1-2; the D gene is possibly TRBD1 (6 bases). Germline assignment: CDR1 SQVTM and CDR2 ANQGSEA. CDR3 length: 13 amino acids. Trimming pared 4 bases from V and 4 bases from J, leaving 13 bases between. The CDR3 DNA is TGCAGCGTTGTTTCAGGGGACCTCTATGGCTACACCTTC. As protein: CSVVSGDLYGYTF. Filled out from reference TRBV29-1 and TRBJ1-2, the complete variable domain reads SAVISQKPSRDICQRGTSLTIQCQVDSQVTMMFWYRQQPGQSLTLIATANQGSEATYESGFVIDKFPISRPNLTFSTLTVSNMSPEDSSIYLCSVVSGDLYGYTFGSGTRLTVV.

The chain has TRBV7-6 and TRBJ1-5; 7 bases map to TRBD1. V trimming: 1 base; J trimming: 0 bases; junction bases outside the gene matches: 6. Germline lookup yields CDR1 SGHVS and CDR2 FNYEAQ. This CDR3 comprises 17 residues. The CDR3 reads CASSLGGTAHSNQPQHF. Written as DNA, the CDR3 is TGTGCCAGCAGCTTAGGGGGGACAGCTCATAGCAATCAGCCCCAGCATTTT.

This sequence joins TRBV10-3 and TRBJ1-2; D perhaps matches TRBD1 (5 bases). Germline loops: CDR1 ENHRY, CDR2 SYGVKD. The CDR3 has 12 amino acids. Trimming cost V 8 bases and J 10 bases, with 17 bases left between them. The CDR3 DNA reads TGTGCCATCGGAGATTCAGGGATCCCCTACACCTTC. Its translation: CAIGDSGIPYTF.

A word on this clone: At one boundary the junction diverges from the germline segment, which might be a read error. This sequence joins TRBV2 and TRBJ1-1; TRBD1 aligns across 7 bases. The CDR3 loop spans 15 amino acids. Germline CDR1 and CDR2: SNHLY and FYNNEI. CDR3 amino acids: CASREEQGRNTEAFF. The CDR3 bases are TGTGCCAGCAGGGAAGAACAGGGGAGGAACACTGAAGCTTTCTTT.

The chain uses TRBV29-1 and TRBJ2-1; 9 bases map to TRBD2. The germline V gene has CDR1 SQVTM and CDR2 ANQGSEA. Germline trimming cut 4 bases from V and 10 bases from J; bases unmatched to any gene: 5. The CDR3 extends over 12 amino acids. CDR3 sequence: CSVVREGHEQFF. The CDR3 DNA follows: TGCAGCGTTGTGCGGGAGGGCCACGAGCAGTTCTTC.